This TCR beta chain was observed in a study of lymphopenia after photon versus proton radiotherapy. Study-wide results and caveats: Post-nadir diversity loss with photons came from oligoclonal expansion, particularly CD8+ Temra cells.

Remarks on this clone: Its antigen is still unknown.

The CDR3 has 15 residues. CDR1 and CDR2 from the germline V gene are WNHNN and SYGVQD (reference sequence). Trimming removed 7 bases at V and 2 bases at J, with 15 bases between. TCRdb keeps only in-frame clones here, not all; method: immunoSEQ multiplex PCR. The sample carries more than 35,000 clones, more than 70% recorded once. Sequenced here: peripheral blood, sampled from a patient treated with photon-based radiotherapy. This clonotype was sampled from a man aged 45-65 years with gastric cancer. The chain carries TRBV10-1 and TRBJ1-5, with D unclear. CDR3 coding DNA: TGCGCCAGCACGGGTGTTTGGCTTGGCAATCAGCCCCAGCATTTT. Its protein product is CASTGVWLGNQPQHF.